The 16 T cell receptor beta chains below come from one sample, sequenced in a study of blood T cells in healthy people across ages. A second PCR of roughly 7 to 11 cycles used a sample-barcoded 5' primer and a J-beta primer mix. TCRdb analysed the 5' RACE reads with MiXCR anew, one entry per CDR3 protein. The table records 2 million or so distinct CDR3 sequences, 49% of them present only once. Sample: blood. Receptors were obtained from a woman aged 40-49 years in good health.

This sequence joins TRBV13 and TRBJ2-1; 7 bases align to TRBD1. CDR3 length equals 16 residues. V lost 4 bases, J lost 7 bases, and 13 bases stayed unmatched. The germline V gene has CDR1 PRHDT and CDR2 FYEKMQ (reference sequence). The CDR3 DNA is TGTGCCAGCAGCTCCCTACGGACAGGAGTTGGGAATGAGCAGTTCTTC. It encodes CASSSLRTGVGNEQFF.

This chain uses TRBV10-3 with TRBJ2-3; D might be TRBD1 or TRBD2, each matching 5 bases. CDR1 and CDR2 (germline): ENHRY, SYGVKD. Trimming removed 5 bases at V and 6 bases at J, with 12 bases between. This CDR3 comprises 13 residues. Written as DNA, the CDR3 is TGTGCCATCAGTCGGGGCTCCGGGGATACGCAGTATTTT. It codes for CAISRGSGDTQYF.

This chain connects TRBV7-9 to TRBJ1-4; D remains unclear. Trimming stripped 1 base from V and 10 bases from J, with 10 bases between. This CDR3 has 13 amino acids. CDR1 is SEHNR and CDR2 is FQNEAQ in the germline V gene (reference sequence). Here the CDR3 DNA reads TGTGCCAGCAGCTTAGTAGCGGAGATAAAACTGTTTTTT. It translates to CASSLVAEIKLFF.

In its sample, this clonotype was seen once. The V call is TRBV15, the J call TRBJ1-5; D is possibly TRBD1 (6 bases). CDR1 and CDR2 from the germline V gene are LNHNV and YYDKDF (reference sequence). The CDR3 has 17 amino acids. Trimming removed 0 bases from V and 2 bases from J, with 14 bases in between. DNA of the CDR3: TGTGCCACCAGCAGAGATAGGGGGATTGGTGGCAATCAGCCCCAGCATTTT. Protein: CATSRDRGIGGNQPQHF.

This clonotype has more than one count but fewer than ten. The chain employs TRBV5-1 and TRBJ2-5; D possibly corresponds to TRBD1 (6 bases). There are 15 residues in the CDR3. CDR1 and CDR2 (germline): SGHRS, YFSETQ. Trimming removed 4 bases from V and 4 bases from J, with 17 bases in between. In DNA form, the CDR3 reads TGCGCCAGCAGCCCCGGGGACATTTTTACAGAGACCCAGTACTTC. This gives the protein CASSPGDIFTETQYF.

This clonotype was seen a handful of times. The V and J genes are TRBV7-2 and TRBJ2-5; TRBD1 matches at 7 bases. Trimming removed 1 base from V and 5 bases from J; junction bases left unmatched: 10. This CDR3 contains 16 residues. Germline CDR1 reads SGHTA; CDR2 reads FQGNSA. CDR3 amino acids: CASSLGTGATRETQYF. In nucleotides, the CDR3 is TGTGCCAGCAGCTTAGGAACAGGGGCGACCCGGGAGACCCAGTACTTC.

The chain employs TRBV6-5 and TRBJ1-2; TRBD1 matches 7 bases. V shed 5 bases, J shed 4 bases, and the junction held 7 bases outside the gene matches. The CDR3 is 14 residues long. Germline assignment: CDR1 MNHEY and CDR2 SVGAGI. The CDR3 DNA reads TGTGCCAGCAGTCGGACAGGTGGCCGCTATGGCTACACCTTC. It encodes CASSRTGGRYGYTF.

The table lists this clonotype with a few counts. The chain couples TRBV6-2 or TRBV6-3 to TRBJ2-1; D is unclear. Germline-derived CDR1 and CDR2 are MNHEY and SVGEGT. There are 14 residues in the CDR3. V dropped 0 bases and J dropped 7 bases, with 10 bases sitting between them. This chain's CDR3 is CASSYSIGYNEQFF. The CDR3 coding sequence is TGTGCCAGCAGTTACTCGATAGGGTATAATGAGCAGTTCTTC.

This clonotype was observed a handful of times. The chain joins TRBV28 to TRBJ2-5; D possibly corresponds to TRBD2 (6 bases). Germline CDR1 MDHEN, CDR2 SYDVKM. This CDR3 spans 13 amino acids. The V end was cut by 5 bases, the J end by 7 bases, with 14 bases between. This CDR3 is CASSVGSPGTQYF. CDR3 nucleotides: TGTGCCAGCAGTGTCGGGAGCCCCGGGACCCAGTACTTC.

V is TRBV7-9 and J is TRBJ2-3; TRBD2 aligns across 10 bases. CDR1 SEHNR and CDR2 FQNEAQ come from the germline V gene (reference sequence). V lost 5 bases, J lost 2 bases, and 13 bases stayed unmatched. The CDR3 consists of 18 residues. DNA of the CDR3: TGTGCCAGCAGCCCTAACCCGGGAGCGGGGGGGTACACAGATACGCAGTATTTT. It is translated as CASSPNPGAGGYTDTQYF.

There are a few counts of this clonotype. V usage is TRBV6-6 and J usage is TRBJ2-5; the match to TRBD1 covers 7 bases. The end of the DNA fits TRBJ2-7 better, so the J call may be wrong. CDR3 length: 14 residues. Germline assignment: CDR1 MNHNY and CDR2 SVGAGI (reference sequence). CDR3 nucleotide sequence: TGTGCCAGCAGTCCCGGGACAGCAACCTCCGAGCAGTACTTC. Translating it yields CASSPGTATSEQYF.

The chain employs TRBV6-5 and TRBJ2-2; D call uncertain. The CDR3 sequence is 16 residues long. The germline V and J ends were trimmed by 6 bases and 4 bases, with 18 bases remaining between them. Germline V gene sequence: CDR1 MNHEY, CDR2 SVGAGI. CDR3 loop: CASRPLGRLPTGELFF. DNA of the CDR3: TGTGCCAGCAGACCCCTCGGGCGATTACCCACCGGGGAGCTGTTTTTT.

The chain recombines TRBV7-2 with TRBJ2-3; D gene ambiguous. Germline V gene lookup returns CDR1 SGHTA and CDR2 FQGNSA. V was cut by 1 base and J by 4 bases, with 9 bases left in between. The CDR3 sequence is 14 residues long. Here the CDR3 DNA reads TGTGCCAGCAGCTTAGTGATAAAGGCAGATACGCAGTATTTT. This encodes CASSLVIKADTQYF.

The chain has TRBV7-2 and TRBJ1-6; 8 nucleotides match TRBD1. After removal of 6 bases from V and 7 bases from J, the junction contained 8 bases not matched to a gene. Germline V gives CDR1 SGHTA, CDR2 FQGNSA. This CDR3 contains 15 residues. Here the CDR3 reads CASRQSGGTNSPLHF. CDR3 bases: TGTGCCAGCAGGCAATCAGGGGGCACGAATTCACCCCTCCACTTT.

V and J are TRBV3-1 and TRBJ2-7; 7 nucleotides align to TRBD2. V trimming: 4 bases; J trimming: 1 base; junction bases outside the gene matches: 10. This CDR3 has 16 residues. Germline values: CDR1 LGHDT, CDR2 YNNKEL (reference sequence). This CDR3 is CASSPTGRAASYEQYF. CDR3 coding DNA: TGTGCCAGCAGCCCGACTGGGAGGGCGGCTTCCTACGAGCAGTACTTC.

V is TRBV20-1 and J is TRBJ1-6; TRBD1 aligns across 7 bases. J gave up 3 bases and V 0 bases, and 8 bases lay outside the gene matches. The length of the CDR3 is 17 residues. Germline assignment: CDR1 DFQATT and CDR2 SNEGSKA (reference sequence). Here the CDR3 DNA reads TGCAGTGCTAGAGATCCCCGACAGGGAAACTATAATTCACCCCTCCACTTT. It codes for CSARDPRQGNYNSPLHF.